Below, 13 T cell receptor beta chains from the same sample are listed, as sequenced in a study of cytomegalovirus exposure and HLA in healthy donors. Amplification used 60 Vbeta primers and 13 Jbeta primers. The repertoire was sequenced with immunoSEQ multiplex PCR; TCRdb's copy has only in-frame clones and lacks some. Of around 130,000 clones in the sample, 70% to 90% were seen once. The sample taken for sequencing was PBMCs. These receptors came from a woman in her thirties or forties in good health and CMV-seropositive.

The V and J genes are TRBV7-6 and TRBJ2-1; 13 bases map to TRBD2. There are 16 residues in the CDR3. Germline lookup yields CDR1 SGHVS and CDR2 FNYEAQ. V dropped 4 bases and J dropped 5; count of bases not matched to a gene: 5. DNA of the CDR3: TGTGCCAGCAGCTCCTCGACTAGCGGGAGGAACAATGAGCAGTTCTTC. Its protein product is CASSSSTSGRNNEQFF.

The CDR3 here is CASSLQASSGNTIYF. The CDR3 DNA reads as TGCGCCAGCAGCCTCCAGGCCAGCTCTGGAAACACCATATATTTT. The rearrangement links TRBV5-1 to TRBJ1-3; no firm D call. Trimming shortened V by 4 bases and J by 0 bases, and 11 bases separated the two germline ends. In germline, CDR1 is SGHRS, CDR2 YFSETQ. This CDR3 contains 15 residues.

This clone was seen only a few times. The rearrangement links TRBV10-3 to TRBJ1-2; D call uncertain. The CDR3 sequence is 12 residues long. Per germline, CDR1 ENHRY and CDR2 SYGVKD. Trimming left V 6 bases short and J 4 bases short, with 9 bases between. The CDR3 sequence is CAIRQDFYGYTF. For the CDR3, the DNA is TGTGCCATCAGGCAGGATTTCTATGGCTACACCTTC.

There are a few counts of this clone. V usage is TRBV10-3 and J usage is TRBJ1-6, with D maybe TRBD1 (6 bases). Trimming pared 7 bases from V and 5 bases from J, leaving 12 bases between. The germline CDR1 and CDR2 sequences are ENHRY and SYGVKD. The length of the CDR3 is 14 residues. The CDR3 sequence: CAINQDSNNSPLHF. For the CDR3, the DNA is TGTGCCATCAATCAGGACAGTAATAATTCACCCCTCCACTTT.

CDR3 residues: CASRGTEQNQPQHF. The CDR3, as DNA: TGTGCCAGCAGGGGGACAGAGCAAAATCAGCCCCAGCATTTT. J is TRBJ1-5 and V is TRBV27; 7 nucleotides agree with TRBD1. From germline, CDR1 is MNHEY and CDR2 SMNVEV (reference sequence). The CDR3 sequence is 14 residues long. V gave up 6 bases and J gave up 4 bases; unmatched junction bases: 6.

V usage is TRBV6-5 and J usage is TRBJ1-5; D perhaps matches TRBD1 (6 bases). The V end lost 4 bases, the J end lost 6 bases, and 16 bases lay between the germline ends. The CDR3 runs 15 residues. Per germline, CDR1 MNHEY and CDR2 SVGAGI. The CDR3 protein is CASSSFGGTSQPQHF. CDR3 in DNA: TGTGCCAGCAGTTCATTCGGGGGGACAAGTCAGCCCCAGCATTTT.

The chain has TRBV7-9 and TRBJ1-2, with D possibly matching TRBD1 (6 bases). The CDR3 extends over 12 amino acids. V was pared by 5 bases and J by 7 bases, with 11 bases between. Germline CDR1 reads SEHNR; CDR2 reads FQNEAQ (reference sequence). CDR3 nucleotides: TGTGCCAGCAGCCCACAGGGTTTTGGCTACACCTTC. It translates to CASSPQGFGYTF.

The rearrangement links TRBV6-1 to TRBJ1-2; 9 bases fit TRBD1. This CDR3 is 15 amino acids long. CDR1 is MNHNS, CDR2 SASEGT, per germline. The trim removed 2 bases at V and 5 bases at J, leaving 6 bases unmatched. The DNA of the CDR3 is TGTGCCAGCAGTGAAATGGCGACAGGGGGGTATGGCTACACCTTC. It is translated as CASSEMATGGYGYTF.

The DNA of the CDR3 is TGTGCCAGCAGTGAGGTCCATAGCGGGAGGGCACATGAGCAGTTCTTC. Translating it yields CASSEVHSGRAHEQFF. The chain couples TRBV6-1 to TRBJ2-1; 11 bases are a match to TRBD2. The CDR3 has 16 residues. V dropped 3 bases and J dropped 8; count of bases not matched to a gene: 9. CDR1 and CDR2 (germline): MNHNS, SASEGT.

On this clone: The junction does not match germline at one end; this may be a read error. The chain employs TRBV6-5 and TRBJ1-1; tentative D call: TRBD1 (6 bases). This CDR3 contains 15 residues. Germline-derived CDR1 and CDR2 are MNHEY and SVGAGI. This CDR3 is CASNGGGQLNTEAFF. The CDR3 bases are TGTGCGAGCAATGGCGGTGGACAGCTAAACACTGAAGCTTTCTTT.

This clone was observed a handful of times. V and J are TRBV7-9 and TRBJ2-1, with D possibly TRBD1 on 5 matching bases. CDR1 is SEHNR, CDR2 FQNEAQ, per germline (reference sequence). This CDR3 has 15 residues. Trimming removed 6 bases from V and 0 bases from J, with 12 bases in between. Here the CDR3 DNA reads TGTGCCAGCAGAGACAGATACAGCTCCTACAATGAGCAGTTCTTC. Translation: CASRDRYSSYNEQFF.

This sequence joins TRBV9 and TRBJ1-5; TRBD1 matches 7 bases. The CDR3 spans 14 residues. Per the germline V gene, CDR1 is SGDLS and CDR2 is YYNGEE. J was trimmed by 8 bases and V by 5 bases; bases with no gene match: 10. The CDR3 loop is CASSSGGWREPQHF. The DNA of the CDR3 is TGTGCCAGCAGTTCAGGGGGGTGGCGGGAGCCCCAGCATTTT. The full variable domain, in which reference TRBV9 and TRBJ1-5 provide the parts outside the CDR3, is DSGVTQTPKHLITATGQRVTLRCSPRSGDLSVYWYQQSLDQGLQFLIQYYNGEERAKGNILERFSAQQFPDLHSELNLSSLELGDSALYFCASSSGGWREPQHFGDGTRLSIL.

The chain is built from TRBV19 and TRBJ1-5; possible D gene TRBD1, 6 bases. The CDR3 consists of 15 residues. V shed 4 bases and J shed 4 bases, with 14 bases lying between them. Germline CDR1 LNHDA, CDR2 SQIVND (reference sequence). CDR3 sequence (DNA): TGTGCCAGTAGTAGGAACAGGGTATCAAATCAGCCCCAGCATTTT. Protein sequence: CASSRNRVSNQPQHF.